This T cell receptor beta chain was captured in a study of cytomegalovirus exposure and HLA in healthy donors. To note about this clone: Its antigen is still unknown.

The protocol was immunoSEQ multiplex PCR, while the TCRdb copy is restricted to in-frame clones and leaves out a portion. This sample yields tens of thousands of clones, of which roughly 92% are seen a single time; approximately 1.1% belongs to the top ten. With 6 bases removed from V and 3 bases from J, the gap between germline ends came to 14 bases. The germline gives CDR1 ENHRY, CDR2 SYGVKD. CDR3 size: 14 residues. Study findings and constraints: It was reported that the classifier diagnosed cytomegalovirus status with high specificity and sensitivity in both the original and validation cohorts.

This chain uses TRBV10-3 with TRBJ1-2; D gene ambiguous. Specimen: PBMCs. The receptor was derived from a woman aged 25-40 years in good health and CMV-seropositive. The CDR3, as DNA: TGTGCCATCAGCGGGAATCAAATATACTATGGCTACACCTTC. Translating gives CAISGNQIYYGYTF.